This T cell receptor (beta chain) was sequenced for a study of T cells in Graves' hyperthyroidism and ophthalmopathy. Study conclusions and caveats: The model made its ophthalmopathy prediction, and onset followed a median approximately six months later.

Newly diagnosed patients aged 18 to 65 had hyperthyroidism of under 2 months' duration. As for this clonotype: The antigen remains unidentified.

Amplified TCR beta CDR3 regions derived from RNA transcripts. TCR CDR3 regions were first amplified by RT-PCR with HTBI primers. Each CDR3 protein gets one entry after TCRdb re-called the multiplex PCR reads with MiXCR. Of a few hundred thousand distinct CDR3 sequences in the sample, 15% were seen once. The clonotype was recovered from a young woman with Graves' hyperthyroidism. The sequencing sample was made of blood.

In DNA form, the CDR3 reads TGTGCCAGCAGTCCCAACAAGGACGAGCAGTACTTC. It is translated as CASSPNKDEQYF. The chain joins TRBV27 to TRBJ2-7; D gene ambiguous. V lost 5 bases to trimming and J lost 5 bases, with 10 bases between them. There are 12 residues in the CDR3. CDR1 MNHEY and CDR2 SMNVEV come from the germline V gene (reference sequence).